This paragraph covers one T cell receptor beta chain sequence. Per the original data handling: The authors estimated nucleated cell counts from reference gene primer amplification. The assay was immunoSEQ multiplex PCR, and TCRdb's table has in-frame clones only and misses some. That table furnishes V, J and clone size, whereas the DNA furnished D and trimming. The sample lists approximately 380,000 clones, 88% seen once, with 0.9% to 1.5% in the top ten. This sample was taken from a study of blood T cell repertoires in COVID-19. Across the study: T cells, B-cell-depleted T cells, or PBMCs supplied cDNA or gDNA.

Enrolled through a virtual design, the participants were between 18 and 89 years of age and came from some 26 US areas. Clinical histories supplied by participants themselves formed the basis of cohort assignment. The CDR3 runs 17 residues. From germline, CDR1 is SNHLY and CDR2 FYNNEI. J was trimmed by 0 bases and V by 7 bases; bases with no gene match: 7. The rearrangement joins TRBV2 to TRBJ2-6, with 9 bases fitting TRBD1. This TCR derives from a young woman who had recovered from COVID-19. Sequencing was done on a sample of PBMCs or T cells enriched from blood (not recorded which). The CDR3, as DNA: TGTGCCAGCACCCGGGACAGGGTTGGCTCTGGGGCCAACGTCCTGACTTTC. Encoded protein: CASTRDRVGSGANVLTF.